A single sample is the source of the 5 T cell receptor beta chains below, sequenced in a study of T cell responses to AZD1222 COVID-19 vaccine. The assay was immunoSEQ multiplex PCR, and TCRdb's table has in-frame clones only and misses some. The sample carries 200,000 or so clones, about 90% recorded once. Source: peripheral blood, taken on day 0 of MenACWY control vaccination. The source of these receptors is an adult in good health.

The CDR3 DNA sequence: TGTGCCAGCAGCCAATTGCGCGGAGCTTTCTTT. This encodes CASSQLRGAFF. The rearrangement joins TRBV16 to TRBJ1-1; no definite D call. Trimming cost V 1 base and J 10 bases, with 7 bases left between them. The CDR3 is 11 amino acids. The germline CDR1 and CDR2 sequences are KGHSY and FQNENV.

The chain couples TRBV27 to TRBJ1-2; no firm D call. The germline CDR1 and CDR2 sequences are MNHEY and SMNVEV (reference sequence). The CDR3 spans 14 residues. Trimming cost V 4 bases and J 3 bases, with 12 bases left between them. CDR3 region: CASSSRTGDYGYTF. The CDR3 DNA is TGTGCCAGCAGTTCACGTACGGGAGACTATGGCTACACCTTC.

The chain carries TRBV15 and TRBJ2-1; the match to TRBD2 covers 15 bases. Trimming cost V 5 bases and J 2 bases; bases outside gene matches: 4. Germline CDR1 and CDR2: LNHNV and YYDKDF (reference sequence). CDR3 length equals 17 residues. The CDR3 is CATSGGTSGGPYNEQFF. The CDR3 DNA reads as TGTGCCACCAGCGGGGGGACTAGCGGGGGGCCCTACAATGAGCAGTTCTTC.

As for this clone: Compared with germline, one end of the junction differs, possibly owing to a read error. The chain recombines TRBV5-1 with TRBJ2-7; D call uncertain. Germline-derived CDR1 and CDR2 are SGHRS and YFSETQ. The CDR3 runs to 13 residues. This chain's CDR3 is CASSLERLYVQYF. The CDR3 DNA reads TGCGCCAGCAGCTTGGAAAGGTTGTACGTGCAGTACTTC.

The J gene is TRBJ1-4, the V gene TRBV5-1, with 7 bases fitting TRBD1. Germline assignment: CDR1 SGHRS and CDR2 YFSETQ. The CDR3 sequence is 14 residues long. After removal of 2 bases from V and 7 bases from J, the junction contained 5 bases not matched to a gene. The CDR3 DNA reads TGCGCCAGCAGCTTTGGACAGGACGGTGAAAAACTGTTTTTT. Its translation is CASSFGQDGEKLFF.